The 30 T cell receptor beta chains reported below all come from one sample, sequenced in a study of shared clonotypes between healthy human individuals. Clones were sequenced by immunoSEQ multiplex PCR, and TCRdb holds only the in-frame ones, with some missing. The table has roughly 2,000,000 clones, approximately 95% seen once. CD45RO-negative, CCR7-selected cells formed the naive CD8 fraction, which excluded terminally differentiated effector memory CD45RA+ cells. The sequenced sample consisted of naive CD8+ T cells sorted from blood. The receptors derive from a man younger than 35 in good health.

This clone was counted a single time. CDR3 residues: CASQEDPGLAYNEQFF. The CDR3 bases are TGTGCCAGCCAGGAAGACCCGGGACTAGCATACAATGAGCAGTTCTTC. The rearrangement uses TRBV7-2 and TRBJ2-1; 9 positions agree with TRBD2. V shed 8 bases and J 4 bases; nucleotides not matched to a gene: 12. Per germline, CDR1 SGHTA and CDR2 FQGNSA. The CDR3 has 16 amino acids.

CDR3: CASSPRGGYEQYF. The DNA for the CDR3 is TGTGCCAGCAGCCCCCGGGGCGGCTACGAGCAGTACTTC. The J gene is TRBJ2-7, the V gene TRBV4-2; D assignment may be TRBD1 or TRBD2 (5 bases each). The CDR3 is 13 residues long. The V and J ends lost 4 bases and 3 bases respectively, with 10 bases between them. Looked up from germline, CDR1 is LGHNA and CDR2 is YNFKEQ.

This clone was seen only once. The V call is TRBV2, the J call TRBJ1-4; D gene unclear. This CDR3 is built from 14 residues. Deletions cut 6 bases from V and 0 bases from J, with 8 bases between. Germline V gene data show CDR1 as SNHLY and CDR2 as FYNNEI. The CDR3 DNA follows: TGTGCCAGCAGGGCAGATCCAACTAATGAAAAACTGTTTTTT. This sequence encodes CASRADPTNEKLFF. Drawing the rest from reference TRBV2 and TRBJ1-4, the complete variable domain is EPEVTQTPSHQVTQMGQEVILRCVPISNHLYFYWYRQILGQKVEFLVSFYNNEISEKSEIFDDQFSVERPDGSNFTLKIRSTKLEDSAMYFCASRADPTNEKLFFGSGTQLSVL.

V and J are TRBV10-1 and TRBJ1-4; D perhaps matches TRBD1 (6 bases). In germline, CDR1 is WNHNN, CDR2 SYGVQD (reference sequence). V lost 3 bases and J 7 bases, leaving 6 bases between the germline ends. CDR3 length equals 12 residues. CDR3 protein: CASSEGGEKLFF. CDR3 coding DNA: TGCGCCAGCAGTGAAGGGGGTGAAAAACTGTTTTTT.

The chain combines TRBV7-9 with TRBJ2-3; 7 bases map to TRBD2. Looked up from germline, CDR1 is SEHNR and CDR2 is FQNEAQ (reference sequence). The length of the CDR3 is 16 residues. Trimming cost V 5 bases and J 6 bases; bases outside gene matches: 14. As DNA, the CDR3 is TGTGCCAGCAGCCCGCGCGTTGGTGGGAGGGTTGATACGCAGTATTTT. Translation gives CASSPRVGGRVDTQYF.

This chain links TRBV7-2 with TRBJ1-6; 9 nucleotides align to TRBD1. J was trimmed by 10 bases and V by 6 bases; bases with no gene match: 7. There are 14 residues in the CDR3. The germline V gene has CDR1 SGHTA and CDR2 FQGNSA. For the CDR3, the DNA is TGTGCCAGCAGTTTGGACAGGGGCGGCTCACCCCTCCACTTT. Protein sequence: CASSLDRGGSPLHF.

This rearrangement joins TRBV5-6 to TRBJ1-4; 10 positions agree with TRBD1. Germline V gene data show CDR1 as SGHDT and CDR2 as YYEEEE. With 2 bases clipped from V and 4 bases from J, the junction kept 14 bases outside the gene matches. The CDR3 is 19 residues long. DNA of the CDR3: TGTGCCAGCAGCTTCCGAGACAGGGGGCTAGTAGATAGTAATGAAAAACTGTTTTTT. Translated, it gives CASSFRDRGLVDSNEKLFF.

V gene TRBV10-2 combines with J gene TRBJ1-1; 8 bases line up with TRBD1. Germline lookup yields CDR1 WSHSY and CDR2 SAAADI. V lost 6 bases to trimming and J lost 4 bases; unmatched junction nucleotides: 1. The CDR3 runs 12 residues. CDR3 residues: CASRTGATEAFF. In DNA, the CDR3 is TGCGCCAGCAGGACAGGGGCCACTGAAGCTTTCTTT.

The V and J genes are TRBV6-6 and TRBJ2-2, with a tentative D call TRBD2 (5 bases). CDR1 is MNHNY and CDR2 is SVGAGI in the germline V gene (reference sequence). This CDR3 has 16 residues. V was clipped by 6 bases and J by 5 bases, with 19 bases between them. CDR3 sequence: CASSPFVGVGTGELFF. CDR3 sequence (DNA): TGTGCCAGCAGCCCCTTTGTGGGAGTCGGGACCGGGGAGCTGTTTTTT.

The CDR3 loop reads CASSQGWDDYEQYF. CDR3 in DNA: TGTGCCAGCAGTCAGGGATGGGACGACTACGAGCAGTACTTC. The rearrangement joins TRBV2 to TRBJ2-7, with D perhaps matching TRBD1 or TRBD2 (5 bases each). The CDR3 has 14 amino acids. Trimming stripped 5 bases from V and 3 bases from J, with 14 bases between. CDR1 SNHLY and CDR2 FYNNEI come from the germline V gene.

The chain joins TRBV29-1 to TRBJ2-1; D possibly corresponds to TRBD1 (5 bases). Germline values: CDR1 SQVTM, CDR2 ANQGSEA. This CDR3 contains 12 residues. Trimming stripped 0 bases from V and 6 bases from J, with 6 bases between. CDR3 in amino acids: CSVEEQVNEQFF. The DNA of the CDR3 is TGCAGCGTTGAAGAACAGGTCAATGAGCAGTTCTTC.

The chain carries TRBV4-1 and TRBJ1-5; no firm D call. Germline CDR1 is MGHRA and CDR2 is YSYEKL. Trimming took 2 bases from V and 3 from J, leaving 17 bases between them. CDR3 length: 17 residues. The CDR3 is CASSQSEAGALNQPQHF. The CDR3 nucleotides are TGCGCCAGCAGCCAATCGGAGGCAGGAGCCCTCAATCAGCCCCAGCATTTT.

The chain carries TRBV25-1 and TRBJ2-7, with 7 bases fitting TRBD2. Germline V gives CDR1 MGHDK, CDR2 SYGVNS. V lost 5 bases to trimming and J lost 5 bases; unmatched junction nucleotides: 12. The CDR3 has 15 amino acids. The CDR3 loop is CASSIVGGVKNEQYF. CDR3 in DNA: TGTGCCAGCAGTATCGTGGGAGGGGTTAAAAACGAGCAGTACTTC.

The CDR3 coding sequence is TGTGCCAGCAGCTTAGGAGACGACAGGGGACCCCATTCCTACGAGCAGTACTTC. Translation gives CASSLGDDRGPHSYEQYF. This rearrangement joins TRBV7-2 to TRBJ2-7; TRBD1 matches 8 bases. Germline assignment: CDR1 SGHTA and CDR2 FQGNSA. This CDR3 spans 18 amino acids. V was pared by 1 base and J by 1 base, with 12 bases of the junction left unmatched.

V usage is TRBV5-1 and J usage is TRBJ2-3; D is unresolved. Trimming left V 7 bases short and J 6 bases short, with 18 bases between. CDR1 and CDR2 (germline): SGHRS, YFSETQ. CDR3 length: 14 residues. The CDR3 region is CASSERKDVDTQYF. CDR3 bases: TGCGCCAGCTCCGAGAGAAAGGACGTGGATACGCAGTATTTT.

This chain links TRBV7-9 with TRBJ1-3; possibly TRBD1 for D (6 bases). This CDR3 has 15 amino acids. V was shortened by 5 bases and J by 0 bases, with 11 bases between the two germline ends. Germline V lookup: CDR1 SEHNR, CDR2 FQNEAQ (reference sequence). CDR3 protein: CASSIQGISGNTIYF. Here the CDR3 DNA reads TGTGCCAGCAGCATCCAGGGGATCTCTGGAAACACCATATATTTT.

The V and J genes are TRBV6-6 and TRBJ2-5, with unresolved D. Germline assignment: CDR1 MNHNY and CDR2 SVGAGI (reference sequence). V lost 7 bases and J 5 bases, leaving 17 bases between the germline ends. CDR3 length: 14 residues. CDR3 sequence (DNA): TGTGCCAGCACCCTGACTGTAGTAGGCGAGACCCAGTACTTC. Its translation: CASTLTVVGETQYF.

This clone was seen once. The chain couples TRBV11-2 to TRBJ2-3; 10 bases fit TRBD1. The CDR3 is made up of 18 amino acids. Germline V lookup: CDR1 SGHAT, CDR2 FQNNGV. The V segment lost 0 bases and the J segment 2 bases; nucleotides outside the gene matches: 8. This CDR3 is CASSLDLGTGADTDTQYF. The CDR3, as DNA: TGTGCCAGCAGCTTAGATCTAGGGACAGGGGCAGACACAGATACGCAGTATTTT.

The chain has TRBV13 and TRBJ2-1, with D possibly being TRBD2 (6 bases). CDR1 and CDR2 from the germline V gene are PRHDT and FYEKMQ (reference sequence). V was pared by 3 bases and J by 6 bases, with 12 bases between. This CDR3 is built from 14 residues. The CDR3 region has the DNA TGTGCCAGCAGCTTTAACGGGGGATCCAATGAGCAGTTCTTC. Its translation: CASSFNGGSNEQFF.

J is TRBJ1-1 and V is TRBV5-6; D is possibly TRBD1 (6 bases). This CDR3 is built from 13 residues. CDR1 and CDR2 from the germline V gene are SGHDT and YYEEEE. Between the trimmed V and J ends, which lost 4 bases and 7 bases, there was a span of 14 bases. The CDR3 loop reads CASSLQGTFEAFF. As DNA, the CDR3 is TGTGCCAGCAGCCTACAGGGCACCTTTGAAGCTTTCTTT.

The rearrangement uses TRBV5-6 and TRBJ2-3; TRBD2 aligns across 10 bases. Germline V gene lookup returns CDR1 SGHDT and CDR2 YYEEEE. The CDR3 is made up of 15 amino acids. The J segment lost 7 bases and the V segment lost 1 base, leaving 6 bases of the junction unmatched. CDR3 coding DNA: TGTGCCAGCAGCTTGAAGCGGGGGGGCGAGAATACGCAGTATTTT. Amino acid sequence: CASSLKRGGENTQYF.

The count of this clone is one. This chain connects TRBV19 to TRBJ1-1; D gene ambiguous. CDR3 length equals 14 residues. V lost 10 bases, J lost 0 bases, and 15 bases lay in between. Germline lookup yields CDR1 LNHDA and CDR2 SQIVND (reference sequence). In DNA form, the CDR3 reads TGTGCCACCGAATCCGGGATCATGAACACTGAAGCTTTCTTT. Residues: CATESGIMNTEAFF.

The chain recombines TRBV7-3 with TRBJ2-1, with 9 bases fitting TRBD1. CDR3 length: 15 amino acids. CDR1 and CDR2 (germline): SGHTA, FQGTGA. Trimming at V came to 5 bases and at J to 6 bases, leaving 8 bases not matched to a gene. CDR3 region: CASSPGQGIPNEQFF. As DNA, the CDR3 is TGTGCCAGCAGCCCGGGACAGGGAATTCCCAATGAGCAGTTCTTC. Combining the CDR3 with reference TRBV7-3 and TRBJ2-1 gives the whole variable domain GAGVSQTPSNKVTEKGKYVELRCDPISGHTALYWYRQSLGQGPEFLIYFQGTGAADDSGLPNDRFFAVRPEGSVSTLKIQRTERGDSAVYLCASSPGQGIPNEQFFGPGTRLTVL.

The chain links TRBV7-3 to TRBJ2-3, with 9 bases lining up with TRBD2. Trimming removed 2 bases from V and 7 bases from J; junction bases left unmatched: 4. Germline CDR1 is SGHTA and CDR2 is FQGTGA. The CDR3 has 14 residues. The CDR3 DNA follows: TGTGCCAGCAGCTTAGCGGGGGGGCGTTATACGCAGTATTTT. It translates to CASSLAGGRYTQYF. The full variable domain, completed using reference TRBV7-3 and TRBJ2-3, is GAGVSQTPSNKVTEKGKYVELRCDPISGHTALYWYRQSLGQGPEFLIYFQGTGAADDSGLPNDRFFAVRPEGSVSTLKIQRTERGDSAVYLCASSLAGGRYTQYFGPGTRLTVL.

With respect to this clone: Other DNA sequences within the sample encode an identical CDR3. The rearrangement joins TRBV4-1 to TRBJ2-7; unclear D gene. CDR3 length: 13 residues. V lost 1 base, J lost 1 base, and 5 bases lay in between. Looked up from germline, CDR1 is MGHRA and CDR2 is YSYEKL. DNA for the CDR3: TGCGCCAGCAGCCAAGGACCTTCCTACGAGCAGTACTTC. Amino acid sequence: CASSQGPSYEQYF.

The chain joins TRBV7-9 to TRBJ2-5; no definite D call. Trimming shortened V by 2 bases and J by 5 bases, and 12 bases separated the two germline ends. The CDR3 runs 14 residues. The germline gives CDR1 SEHNR, CDR2 FQNEAQ (reference sequence). CDR3 residues: CASSLLWPGETQYF. The CDR3, as DNA: TGTGCCAGCAGCTTACTCTGGCCGGGTGAGACCCAGTACTTC.

The genes are TRBV6-1 and TRBJ2-5, with a tentative D call TRBD2 (5 bases). V was trimmed by 0 bases and J by 5 bases, leaving 10 bases between them. The CDR3 runs 14 residues. Looked up from germline, CDR1 is MNHNS and CDR2 is SASEGT. The CDR3 sequence is CASSEAGVKETQYF. In DNA form, the CDR3 reads TGTGCCAGCAGTGAAGCGGGAGTTAAGGAGACCCAGTACTTC.

About this clone itself: Additional DNA sequences in this sample encode the identical CDR3. This chain connects TRBV4-1 to TRBJ2-7, with D perhaps TRBD1 (5 bases). CDR1 and CDR2 (germline): MGHRA, YSYEKL. Trimming pared 4 bases from V and 3 bases from J, leaving 10 bases between. The CDR3 loop spans 13 amino acids. CDR3 nucleotide sequence: TGCGCCAGCAGCCCCCGGACAAACTACGAGCAGTACTTC. Encoded protein: CASSPRTNYEQYF.

Of note for this clone: Other nucleotide sequences in the sample specify the same CDR3. This chain joins TRBV7-9 and TRBJ2-5; D uncertain. V lost 0 bases and J 4 bases, leaving 6 bases between the germline ends. There are 13 residues in the CDR3. Per germline, CDR1 SEHNR and CDR2 FQNEAQ (reference sequence). The CDR3 coding sequence is TGTGCCAGCAGCTTAGCTGGAGTAGAGACCCAGTACTTC. Translation: CASSLAGVETQYF.

This chain joins TRBV6-6 and TRBJ2-7, with 8 bases aligning to TRBD1. The CDR3 extends over 14 amino acids. J lost 4 bases, V lost 7 bases, and 9 bases had no gene match. Germline CDR1 reads MNHNY; CDR2 reads SVGAGI (reference sequence). CDR3 in DNA: TGTGCCAGCACTTCGGACAGGGCGCTTTACGAGCAGTACTTC. Its protein is CASTSDRALYEQYF.